Many counts were recorded for the clone carrying this T cell receptor (beta chain). What it binds is not known. The data were produced by immunoSEQ multiplex PCR, yet TCRdb's version contains in-frame clones alone and is incomplete. This record lists about 40,000 clones, none seen once only, and the top ten clones contain roughly 4.3%. Germline V CDR1 and CDR2: LNHDA, SQIVND (reference sequence). CDR3 length: 15 residues. V shed 6 bases and J 3 bases; nucleotides not matched to a gene: 8. The record originates from a study of T cells after posttransplantation cyclophosphamide. Study-wide results and caveats: Blood and skin or GI T cell repertoires showed limited TRB overlap. TRB clonality was highly associated with recipient CMV seropositivity and reactivation.

Peripheral blood was collected from the related graft donor on the marrow donation day. The rearrangement uses TRBV19 and TRBJ2-1; 7 positions agree with TRBD2. The clonotype comes from a woman in her forties or fifties in good health and a related stem cell transplant donor. The sequencing sample was made of PBMCs. The CDR3 spells CASRELAVNYNEQFF. CDR3 in DNA: TGTGCCAGTAGGGAGCTAGCGGTGAACTACAATGAGCAGTTCTTC.